The 30 T cell receptor beta chains in this list originate from one sample, sequenced in a study of blood T cells in healthy people across ages. Next came a second PCR, run for about 7 to 12 cycles, which used a sample-barcoded 5' primer along with a J-beta primer mix. TCRdb passed the 5' RACE reads through MiXCR, listing each CDR3 protein once. The sample shows around 1,900,000 distinct CDR3 sequences, around 42% of them seen only once. Material for sequencing was blood. All receptors come from a human donor in good health.

In this sample, this clonotype turned up many times. The chain employs TRBV4-1 and TRBJ2-7, with unresolved D. Germline V lookup: CDR1 MGHRA, CDR2 YSYEKL. V dropped 0 bases and J dropped 8 bases, with 17 bases sitting between them. This CDR3 region has 15 residues. CDR3 in DNA: TGCGCCAGCAGCCAAGAATCGGAGACATCGTGGCAGCAGTACTTC. This gives the protein CASSQESETSWQQYF.

The V call is TRBV7-2, the J call TRBJ2-3, with D uncertain. Germline V gene sequence: CDR1 SGHTA, CDR2 FQGNSA. CDR3 size: 13 residues. Trimming pared 5 bases from V and 2 bases from J, leaving 8 bases between. The CDR3 loop reads CASSLPLTDTQYF. In nucleotides, the CDR3 is TGTGCCAGCAGCCTCCCTCTCACAGATACGCAGTATTTT.

Written as DNA, the CDR3 is TGTGCCAGCGGTCGGGCGGGCAACACTGAAGCTTTCTTT. Translation: CASGRAGNTEAFF. The J gene is TRBJ1-1, the V gene TRBV7-2; D not certain. There are 13 residues in the CDR3. CDR1 and CDR2 (germline): SGHTA, FQGNSA. Trimming took 8 bases from V and 2 from J, leaving 12 bases between them.

This clonotype was seen only a few times. The chain joins TRBV10-3 to TRBJ2-7; D gene uncertain. The CDR3 runs 16 residues. Germline lookup yields CDR1 ENHRY and CDR2 SYGVKD. V gave up 6 bases and J gave up 0 bases, with 18 bases separating them. The CDR3 is CAISNSRPQSSYEQYF. CDR3 DNA: TGTGCCATCAGCAACAGTCGGCCCCAAAGCTCCTACGAGCAGTACTTC.

The chain joins TRBV30 to TRBJ2-7; unclear D gene. The CDR3 spans 12 residues. The V and J ends lost 3 bases and 0 bases respectively, with 6 bases between them. The germline gives CDR1 GTSNPN, CDR2 SVGIG (reference sequence). This chain's CDR3 is CAWSLLSYEQYF. The CDR3, as DNA: TGTGCCTGGAGCCTCCTCTCCTACGAGCAGTACTTC.

This clonotype came up a few times. V usage is TRBV14 and J usage is TRBJ1-2, with D maybe TRBD1 (5 bases). The V end lost 0 bases, the J end lost 7 bases, and 9 bases lay between the germline ends. This CDR3 contains 13 residues. Germline V gene sequence: CDR1 SGHDN, CDR2 FVKESK. CDR3 in DNA: TGTGCCAGCAGCCAAGATCTGGGGACTGGCTACACCTTC. As protein: CASSQDLGTGYTF.

This chain's CDR3 is CASSCGQGVNEQYF. CDR3 coding DNA: TGTGCCAGCAGCTGCGGACAGGGTGTCAACGAGCAGTACTTC. This chain joins TRBV11-1 and TRBJ2-5; the match to TRBD1 covers 8 bases. The J call is in doubt because the DNA end fits TRBJ2-7 better. Germline V gene sequence: CDR1 SGHAT, CDR2 FQDESV (reference sequence). This CDR3 contains 14 residues.

The genes are TRBV27 and TRBJ2-7; D is unresolved. CDR3 length equals 14 residues. With 2 bases removed from V and 0 bases from J, the gap between germline ends came to 8 bases. Germline CDR1 and CDR2: MNHEY and SMNVEV (reference sequence). The CDR3 sequence: CASSLLPISYEQYF. The CDR3 DNA reads as TGTGCCAGCAGTTTACTGCCGATCTCCTACGAGCAGTACTTC.

This clonotype was counted between two and nine times. The CDR3 loop reads CASSPKGGNIQYF. For the CDR3, the DNA is TGTGCCAGCAGCCCCAAGGGTGGAAACATTCAGTACTTC. The V gene is TRBV7-3, the J gene TRBJ2-4; D unresolved. Germline V gene data show CDR1 as SGHTA and CDR2 as FQGTGA. With 5 bases removed from V and 6 bases from J, the gap between germline ends came to 11 bases. The CDR3 is 13 amino acids.

About this clonotype: Sequence at one end of the junction differs from germline and may be a read error. The chain recombines TRBV24-1 with TRBJ1-5; no clear D. Per germline, CDR1 KGHDR and CDR2 SFDVKD. The CDR3 sequence is 12 residues long. CDR3 residues: CATSDPNQSQHF. In DNA, the CDR3 is TGTGCCACCAGTGATCCAAATCAGTCCCAGCATTTT.

This sequence joins TRBV6-6 and TRBJ2-5, with D perhaps assigned TRBD1 or TRBD2 (5 bases each). The assigned J gene may be wrong: the sequence end matches TRBJ2-7 better. The CDR3 extends over 13 amino acids. Germline lookup yields CDR1 MNHNY and CDR2 SVGAGI (reference sequence). For the CDR3, the DNA is TGTGCCAGCACAGGGAGTGAGGTAGGCGAGCAGTACTTC. Its protein is CASTGSEVGEQYF.

This chain connects TRBV9 to TRBJ2-7; D unresolved. Deletions cut 0 bases from V and 5 bases from J, with 9 bases between. The CDR3 extends over 13 amino acids. The V gene's germline CDR1 is SGDLS and CDR2 YYNGEE. The CDR3, as DNA: TGTGCCAGCAGCGTAGAGTTTGGTCACGAGCAGTACTTC. This encodes CASSVEFGHEQYF.

The chain combines TRBV5-1 with TRBJ1-6; 10 nucleotides agree with TRBD1. The CDR3 has 14 residues. Trimming took 0 bases from V and 10 from J; bases not matched to a gene: 1. The V gene's germline CDR1 is SGHRS and CDR2 YFSETQ. This CDR3 reads CASSLGDRGSPLHF. The CDR3 bases are TGCGCCAGCAGCTTGGGGGACAGGGGATCACCCCTCCACTTT.

The chain recombines TRBV6-2 or TRBV6-3 with TRBJ1-5, with TRBD1 matching 7 bases. V gave up 2 bases and J gave up 7 bases; unmatched junction bases: 8. The CDR3 has 15 amino acids. Germline lookup yields CDR1 MNHEY and CDR2 SVGEGT. CDR3 sequence (DNA): TGTGCCAGCAGTTACGCGGACAGGTTCATACAGCCCCAGCATTTT. This encodes CASSYADRFIQPQHF.

In its sample, this clonotype was seen many times. The V gene is TRBV9, the J gene TRBJ2-6, with D hard to call. The germline CDR1 and CDR2 sequences are SGDLS and YYNGEE. The germline V and J ends were trimmed by 0 bases and 0 bases, with 7 bases remaining between them. CDR3 length: 16 amino acids. The CDR3 sequence: CASSVAGFSGANVLTF. In DNA form, the CDR3 reads TGTGCCAGCAGCGTAGCAGGCTTCTCTGGGGCCAACGTCCTGACTTTC.

The chain has TRBV20-1 and TRBJ2-7, with TRBD2 as a possible D gene (6 bases). Between the trimmed V and J ends, which lost 2 bases and 5 bases, there was a span of 19 bases. From germline, CDR1 is DFQATT and CDR2 SNEGSKA (reference sequence). The CDR3 totals 15 residues. Here the CDR3 reads CSARTLVGSGDEQYF. Written as DNA, the CDR3 is TGCAGTGCTAGAACTTTAGTGGGCTCGGGGGACGAGCAGTACTTC.

This clonotype has just a few counts. The V and J genes are TRBV20-1 and TRBJ2-3, with TRBD2 identical over 8 bases. V lost 6 bases, J lost 0 bases, and 8 bases stayed unmatched. This CDR3 has 15 residues. Germline lookup yields CDR1 DFQATT and CDR2 SNEGSKA (reference sequence). Here the CDR3 DNA reads TGCAGTGCCAAACGGGAGGGGACTAGCACAGATACGCAGTATTTT. Translated, it gives CSAKREGTSTDTQYF.

This rearrangement joins TRBV28 to TRBJ1-5, with D possibly being TRBD1 (6 bases). Germline loops: CDR1 MDHEN, CDR2 SYDVKM. Trimming removed 8 bases at V and 3 bases at J, with 11 bases between. The CDR3 is 13 amino acids. CDR3 amino acids: CASLKGVNQPQHF. CDR3 coding DNA: TGTGCCAGCCTGAAGGGGGTCAATCAGCCCCAGCATTTT.

This clonotype was observed many times. The V and J genes are TRBV5-1 and TRBJ1-5; D unresolved. Germline-derived CDR1 and CDR2 are SGHRS and YFSETQ. Trimming left V 0 bases short and J 4 bases short, with 5 bases between. This CDR3 has 13 residues. The CDR3 bases are TGCGCCAGCAGCTTGGACCTTAATCAGCCCCAGCATTTT. It encodes CASSLDLNQPQHF.

Note on this clonotype: The junction and the germline gene differ at one end; a read error may be behind it. The chain recombines TRBV27 with TRBJ2-7; 8 bases fit TRBD1. Per the germline V gene, CDR1 is MNHEY and CDR2 is SMNVEV (reference sequence). The CDR3 loop spans 16 amino acids. The CDR3 bases are TGTGCCGGCAGCTATAGCCAGGGGGCGAACTCCTACGAGCAGTACTTC. This encodes CAGSYSQGANSYEQYF.

This clonotype was counted a few times. The chain has TRBV4-1 and TRBJ2-7, with TRBD1 matching over 7 bases. J was trimmed by 2 bases and V by 0 bases; bases with no gene match: 4. The CDR3 runs to 15 residues. From germline, CDR1 is MGHRA and CDR2 YSYEKL. This CDR3 reads CASSQEIQGAYEQYF. The DNA for the CDR3 is TGCGCCAGCAGCCAAGAAATCCAGGGGGCCTACGAGCAGTACTTC.

This rearrangement joins TRBV29-1 to TRBJ1-4, with 7 bases fitting TRBD1. With 5 bases clipped from V and 7 bases from J, the junction kept 7 bases outside the gene matches. From germline, CDR1 is SQVTM and CDR2 ANQGSEA. The CDR3 runs 13 residues. The CDR3 DNA reads as TGCAGCGTTACTGACAGGGTCGGTGAAAAACTGTTTTTT. This gives the protein CSVTDRVGEKLFF.

There are many counts of this clonotype. This CDR3 reads CSVEGLGHTDEQFF. The CDR3 bases are TGCAGCGTTGAAGGGCTCGGACATACCGATGAGCAGTTCTTC. The chain links TRBV29-1 to TRBJ2-1; D perhaps matches TRBD1 (5 bases). The CDR3 consists of 14 residues. Germline CDR1 SQVTM, CDR2 ANQGSEA. Trimming removed 1 base at V and 8 bases at J, with 15 bases between.

The sample holds a few counts of this clonotype. J is TRBJ2-5 and V is TRBV4-3, with D uncertain. The germline gives CDR1 LGHNA, CDR2 YSLEER. This CDR3 is built from 15 residues. Trimming removed 0 bases at V and 4 bases at J, with 12 bases between. The CDR3 loop reads CASSQDIGPTETQYF. CDR3 DNA sequence: TGCGCCAGCAGCCAAGATATAGGACCCACAGAGACCCAGTACTTC.

This rearrangement joins TRBV7-2 to TRBJ2-1; 8 nucleotides line up with TRBD2. This CDR3 is 16 amino acids long. Germline V gene lookup returns CDR1 SGHTA and CDR2 FQGNSA. Unmatched junction bases numbered 9, after V lost 6 bases and J lost 2 bases. The CDR3 region is CASRRAGGLTYNEQFF. The CDR3 coding sequence is TGTGCCAGCAGACGGGCGGGGGGCCTTACCTACAATGAGCAGTTCTTC. The variable domain in full, with the rest retrieved from reference TRBV7-2 and TRBJ2-1, is GAGVSQSPSNKVTEKGKDVELRCDPISGHTALYWYRQSLGQGLEFLIYFQGNSAPDKSGLPSDRFSAERTGGSVSTLTIQRTQQEDSAVYLCASRRAGGLTYNEQFFGPGTRLTVL.

This clonotype occurred a few times. The chain recombines TRBV27 with TRBJ1-2; 11 bases map to TRBD1. With 3 bases clipped from V and 5 bases from J, the junction kept 8 bases outside the gene matches. The germline gives CDR1 MNHEY, CDR2 SMNVEV (reference sequence). The CDR3 sequence is 16 residues long. CDR3 DNA sequence: TGTGCCAGCAGTTTTTCCGGACAGGGGGCTGGGTATGGCTACACCTTC. Amino acid sequence: CASSFSGQGAGYGYTF.

This clonotype was detected only a few times. CDR3 in amino acids: CSVTGTVSYEQYF. DNA for the CDR3: TGCAGCGTTACCGGGACCGTCTCCTACGAGCAGTACTTC. The J gene is TRBJ2-7, the V gene TRBV29-1; D may correspond to TRBD1 or TRBD2 (5 bases each). Germline values: CDR1 SQVTM, CDR2 ANQGSEA. V lost 5 bases to trimming and J lost 0 bases, with 11 bases between them. The CDR3 sequence is 13 residues long.

This clonotype was observed a few times. The chain joins TRBV9 to TRBJ2-7; D uncertain. V was trimmed by 6 bases and J by 3 bases, leaving 22 bases between them. The germline gives CDR1 SGDLS, CDR2 YYNGEE. This CDR3 contains 16 residues. The CDR3 here is CASIRACQRSFYEQYF. The CDR3 DNA follows: TGTGCCAGCATCCGGGCGTGCCAGAGAAGTTTCTACGAGCAGTACTTC.

Notes on this clonotype: The junction departs from the called germline gene at one end, perhaps through a read error. This chain uses TRBV6-2 or TRBV6-3 with TRBJ1-4; D not certain. Germline V gene data show CDR1 as MNHEY and CDR2 as SVGEGT. CDR3 length: 16 residues. The CDR3 sequence is CASRTIDGATNEELFF. The CDR3 region has the DNA TGCGCCAGCAGAACGATCGACGGTGCAACTAATGAAGAACTGTTTTTT.

The rearrangement uses TRBV20-1 and TRBJ2-1; TRBD2 might be the D (6 bases). V dropped 0 bases and J dropped 5 bases, with 14 bases sitting between them. Germline V lookup: CDR1 DFQATT, CDR2 SNEGSKA (reference sequence). CDR3 size: 15 residues. The CDR3 reads CSARDLPGLDNEQFF. The CDR3 region has the DNA TGCAGTGCTAGAGATCTTCCGGGACTCGACAATGAGCAGTTCTTC.